Below, 10 T cell receptor beta chains from the same sample are listed, as sequenced in a study of T cell repertoires in cytomegalovirus infection. Their antigens remain unidentified. TCRdb reprocessed the reads with MiXCR, giving one entry per CDR3 protein. The repertoire holds roughly 120,000 distinct CDR3 sequences, over 25% seen once, with under 70% in the top ten. Sequenced here: CD8+ T cells from cultured PBMCs, sampled from culture after CMV antigen stimulation. All receptors come from a human donor in good health (CMV status not recorded). Some clones in this sample may be carry-over from other donors' samples.

The chain uses TRBV20-1 and TRBJ2-7, with no clear D. The CDR3 runs to 15 residues. With 4 bases removed from V and 0 bases from J, the gap between germline ends came to 16 bases. The germline gives CDR1 DFQATT, CDR2 SNEGSKA (reference sequence). The DNA for the CDR3 is TGCAGTGCTAACCCCATCGGCAGCCTCTCCTACGAGCAGTACTTC. It specifies CSANPIGSLSYEQYF.

The rearrangement links TRBV6-6 to TRBJ1-5; TRBD1 is a possible D gene (6 bases). The V gene's germline CDR1 is MNHNY and CDR2 SVGAGI (reference sequence). V was shortened by 2 bases and J by 4 bases, with 6 bases between the two germline ends. The CDR3 extends over 13 amino acids. CDR3 amino acids: CASSYRGNQPQHF. The CDR3 nucleotides are TGTGCCAGCAGTTACAGGGGGAATCAGCCCCAGCATTTT.

This clonotype was seen ten or more times. V usage is TRBV7-2 and J usage is TRBJ1-2; D gene ambiguous. The CDR3 length is 16 residues. Between the trimmed V and J ends, which lost 4 bases and 4 bases, there was a span of 19 bases. From germline, CDR1 is SGHTA and CDR2 FQGNSA. As DNA, the CDR3 is TGTGCCAGCAGCTCGGAATGGGCAGTGCAACCCTATGGCTACACCTTC. Translated: CASSSEWAVQPYGYTF.

Only a few counts were recorded for this clonotype. The chain links TRBV12-3 or TRBV12-4 to TRBJ2-3, with 8 bases fitting TRBD2. The CDR3 length is 16 residues. J was trimmed by 0 bases and V by 3 bases; bases with no gene match: 5. CDR3 nucleotides: TGTGCCAGCAGTTTTTGGGGCGGGGGGAGCACAGATACGCAGTATTTT. The encoded protein is CASSFWGGGSTDTQYF.

The V and J genes are TRBV7-2 and TRBJ2-5, with TRBD1 matching 11 bases. The V gene's germline CDR1 is SGHTA and CDR2 FQGNSA. The CDR3 has 15 residues. V lost 1 base and J lost 3; bases outside the gene matches: 1. DNA for the CDR3: TGTGCCAGCAGCTTAGGGGACAGGGGGGAAGAGACCCAGTACTTC. Its translation is CASSLGDRGEETQYF.

The chain has TRBV28 and TRBJ2-5, with D tentatively TRBD2 (6 bases). Per germline, CDR1 MDHEN and CDR2 SYDVKM. Trimming took off 3 bases at V and 4 bases at J, with 15 bases between the two ends. This CDR3 is 15 amino acids long. This chain's CDR3 is CASSFLQGLGETQYF. CDR3 coding DNA: TGTGCCAGCAGTTTTCTCCAGGGACTTGGAGAGACCCAGTACTTC.

The chain has TRBV15 and TRBJ2-7; 9 bases are a match to TRBD1. The CDR3 is made up of 16 amino acids. Trimming at V came to 0 bases and at J to 2 bases, leaving 5 bases not matched to a gene. CDR1 and CDR2 (germline): LNHNV, YYDKDF (reference sequence). CDR3 region: CATSRDSGTGTYEQYF. The CDR3 nucleotides read TGTGCCACCAGCAGAGATTCCGGGACAGGGACCTACGAGCAGTACTTC. The full variable domain, in which reference TRBV15 and TRBJ2-7 provide the parts outside the CDR3, is DAMVIQNPRYQVTQFGKPVTLSCSQTLNHNVMYWYQQKSSQAPKLLFHYYDKDFNNEADTPDNFQSRRPNTSFCFLDIRSPGLGDTAMYLCATSRDSGTGTYEQYFGPGTRLTVT.

J is TRBJ1-1 and V is TRBV4-1; 12 bases map to TRBD1. Germline CDR1 MGHRA, CDR2 YSYEKL. Trimming at V came to 0 bases and at J to 0 bases, leaving 2 bases not matched to a gene. CDR3 length equals 17 residues. The CDR3 coding sequence is TGCGCCAGCAGCCAAGAAGGGACAGGGGGCATGAACACTGAAGCTTTCTTT. Translation: CASSQEGTGGMNTEAFF.

There are a few counts of this clonotype. The J gene is TRBJ1-6, the V gene TRBV7-6; D may be TRBD1 (6 bases). The V gene's germline CDR1 is SGHVS and CDR2 FNYEAQ. The CDR3 is 15 amino acids. V dropped 0 bases and J dropped 14 bases, with 17 bases sitting between them. Here the CDR3 reads CASSLALTGRGSLHF. The CDR3 region has the DNA TGTGCCAGCAGCTTAGCTCTAACAGGGCGCGGCTCCCTCCACTTT.

The chain joins TRBV5-6 to TRBJ2-1, with TRBD1 matching over 7 bases. The germline V gene encodes CDR1 SGHDT and CDR2 YYEEEE. J gave up 7 bases and V 4 bases, and 14 bases lay outside the gene matches. This CDR3 spans 16 amino acids. CDR3 DNA sequence: TGTGCCAGCAGCCAGGGCGACAGGGTGGTTGGGAATGAGCAGTTCTTC. Translating gives CASSQGDRVVGNEQFF.